One sample yielded the 17 T cell receptor beta chains listed below, sequenced in a study of vaccination effects on CD4 cells after COVID-19. Their antigens remain unidentified. Profiling relied on immunoSEQ multiplex PCR, and the TCRdb table lists in-frame clones only, not all of them. Found here are tens of thousands of clones, roughly 76% of them singletons; the top ten hold about 9.3%. Expansion with viral peptide pools was applied to antigen-specific CD4+ T cells by the ViraFEST assay prior to sequencing. Isolation of CD4+ T cells took place after more than 9 days of culture. The vaccine given was either BNT162b2 or mRNA-1273, in two doses. This sample comprised CD4+ T cells from PBMCs cultured with HCoV-229E spike peptides, obtained after COVID-19 vaccination. The receptors originated from a human donor who received a COVID-19 vaccine.

The genes are TRBV10-3 and TRBJ2-3, with TRBD2 identical over 9 bases. Looked up from germline, CDR1 is ENHRY and CDR2 is SYGVKD. The CDR3 is 14 residues long. J lost 1 base, V lost 8 bases, and 4 bases had no gene match. The CDR3 sequence: CAIGAGGGTDTQYF. DNA of the CDR3: TGTGCCATCGGGGCGGGAGGGGGCACAGATACGCAGTATTTT.

This clone was picked up a small number of times. V usage is TRBV11-3 and J usage is TRBJ2-1; D unclear. The CDR3 is 15 residues long. Trimming left V 0 bases short and J 6 bases short, with 12 bases between. Germline-derived CDR1 and CDR2 are SGHNT and YENEEA. The CDR3 protein is CASSLDLDAGNEQFF. CDR3 DNA sequence: TGTGCCAGCAGCTTAGATCTGGATGCCGGCAATGAGCAGTTCTTC.

V usage is TRBV9 and J usage is TRBJ1-3; 8 positions agree with TRBD1. Germline trimming cut 4 bases from V and 1 base from J; bases unmatched to any gene: 7. The CDR3 length is 16 residues. CDR1 is SGDLS and CDR2 is YYNGEE in the germline V gene. CDR3 sequence (DNA): TGTGCCAGCAGCTTAACAGGGGGAACATCTGGAAACACCATATATTTT. Amino acids: CASSLTGGTSGNTIYF. Drawing the rest from reference TRBV9 and TRBJ1-3, the complete variable domain is DSGVTQTPKHLITATGQRVTLRCSPRSGDLSVYWYQQSLDQGLQFLIQYYNGEERAKGNILERFSAQQFPDLHSELNLSSLELGDSALYFCASSLTGGTSGNTIYFGEGSWLTVV.

The V and J genes are TRBV19 and TRBJ1-4, with 9 bases that match TRBD1. This CDR3 is 15 amino acids long. CDR1 is LNHDA and CDR2 is SQIVND in the germline V gene (reference sequence). Unmatched junction bases numbered 2, after V lost 1 base and J lost 5 bases. The CDR3 bases are TGTGCCAGTAGTATAGGACAGGGGGTGAATGAAAAACTGTTTTTT. Residues: CASSIGQGVNEKLFF.

The chain joins TRBV6-1 to TRBJ2-7, with 11 bases lining up with TRBD1. The J segment lost 2 bases and the V segment lost 1 base, leaving 1 base of the junction unmatched. The CDR3 covers 15 residues. Germline CDR1 and CDR2: MNHNS and SASEGT. The CDR3 nucleotides read TGTGCCAGCAGTGAAGGGACAGGGGGCCCCTACGAGCAGTACTTC. Protein sequence: CASSEGTGGPYEQYF.

This sequence joins TRBV18 and TRBJ2-1, with 9 bases lining up with TRBD1. Trimming removed 3 bases from V and 7 bases from J; junction bases left unmatched: 13. The germline V gene has CDR1 KGHSH and CDR2 LQKENI. This CDR3 has 17 residues. The CDR3 sequence is CASSPYNGQGNSNEQFF. As DNA, the CDR3 is TGTGCCAGCTCACCTTACAATGGACAGGGGAATTCAAATGAGCAGTTCTTC.

This chain uses TRBV11-2 with TRBJ2-1; TRBD2 agrees at 11 bases. V lost 5 bases and J lost 5; bases outside the gene matches: 5. The CDR3 is made up of 15 amino acids. Germline V gives CDR1 SGHAT, CDR2 FQNNGV. DNA for the CDR3: TGTGCCAGCAGCGAAACTAGCGGGAGCCACAATGAGCAGTTCTTC. Amino acids: CASSETSGSHNEQFF.

The CDR3 DNA sequence: TGTGCCAGTAGTTGGGACAGACCCTCGGCTAACTATGGCTACACCTTC. Translation: CASSWDRPSANYGYTF. The V and J genes are TRBV19 and TRBJ1-2; TRBD1 aligns across 7 bases. V lost 5 bases to trimming and J lost 0 bases; unmatched junction nucleotides: 9. The CDR3 runs to 16 residues. The germline V gene has CDR1 LNHDA and CDR2 SQIVND (reference sequence). Based on the CDR3 plus reference TRBV19 and TRBJ1-2, the full variable domain is DGGITQSPKYLFRKEGQNVTLSCEQNLNHDAMYWYRQDPGQGLRLIYYSQIVNDFQKGDIAEGYSVSREKKESFPLTVTSAQKNPTAFYLCASSWDRPSANYGYTFGSGTRLTVV.

V gene TRBV7-9 combines with J gene TRBJ1-5; 9 nucleotides agree with TRBD1. The CDR3 has 15 residues. V gave up 1 base and J gave up 6 bases; unmatched junction bases: 4. Germline V lookup: CDR1 SEHNR, CDR2 FQNEAQ (reference sequence). Here the CDR3 DNA reads TGTGCCAGCAGCTTAGGGACAGGGGTTTTTCAGCCCCAGCATTTT. Encoded protein: CASSLGTGVFQPQHF. The full variable domain, its missing parts supplied by reference TRBV7-9 and TRBJ1-5, is DTGVSQNPRHKITKRGQNVTFRCDPISEHNRLYWYRQTLGQGPEFLTYFQNEAQLEKSRLLSDRFSAERPKGSFSTLEIQRTEQGDSAMYLCASSLGTGVFQPQHFGDGTRLSIL.

This chain links TRBV6-4 with TRBJ2-4; TRBD2 matches at 7 bases. Germline V gene lookup returns CDR1 MRHNA and CDR2 SNTAGT. Trimming at V came to 0 bases and at J to 1 base, leaving 15 bases not matched to a gene. This CDR3 has 20 amino acids. CDR3 region: CASSDSTNPGRSWAKNIQYF. The DNA of the CDR3 is TGTGCCAGCAGTGACTCGACAAATCCCGGGAGGAGCTGGGCCAAAAACATTCAGTACTTC.

The chain recombines TRBV9 with TRBJ2-4, with 9 bases aligning to TRBD2. The CDR3 consists of 17 residues. CDR1 and CDR2 (germline): SGDLS, YYNGEE. Trimming removed 3 bases from V and 2 bases from J; junction bases left unmatched: 9. CDR3 nucleotides: TGTGCCAGCAGCGCCCGTTTGGCGGGGGGGTCCAAAAACATTCAGTACTTC. This codes for CASSARLAGGSKNIQYF. Full variable domain (remainder filled in from reference TRBV9 and TRBJ2-4): DSGVTQTPKHLITATGQRVTLRCSPRSGDLSVYWYQQSLDQGLQFLIQYYNGEERAKGNILERFSAQQFPDLHSELNLSSLELGDSALYFCASSARLAGGSKNIQYFGAGTRLSVL.

This clone was counted only a few times. V is TRBV2 and J is TRBJ2-1; possibly TRBD1 for D (6 bases). This CDR3 has 12 amino acids. Trimming cost V 4 bases and J 6 bases, with 7 bases left between them. Germline V gene data show CDR1 as SNHLY and CDR2 as FYNNEI. As DNA, the CDR3 is TGTGCCAGCAGTGTACAGGGCAATGAGCAGTTCTTC. Amino acids: CASSVQGNEQFF.

This chain uses TRBV27 with TRBJ2-2; perhaps TRBD1 as D (6 bases). The CDR3 totals 14 residues. V gave up 10 bases and J gave up 1 base, with 13 bases separating them. Germline-derived CDR1 and CDR2 are MNHEY and SMNVEV (reference sequence). CDR3 sequence (DNA): TGTGCCACCATGGCAGGGGTGAACACCGGGGAGCTGTTTTTT. It encodes CATMAGVNTGELFF.

The chain joins TRBV5-1 to TRBJ2-2; TRBD1 might be the D (5 bases). The CDR3 spans 16 residues. V was cut by 4 bases and J by 0 bases, with 13 bases left in between. Germline V gene lookup returns CDR1 SGHRS and CDR2 YFSETQ. This CDR3 is CASSTGHATNTGELFF. In DNA form, the CDR3 reads TGCGCCAGCAGCACAGGACATGCGACGAACACCGGGGAGCTGTTTTTT.

This rearrangement joins TRBV5-1 to TRBJ2-2; the D is unclear. This CDR3 is built from 15 residues. In germline, CDR1 is SGHRS, CDR2 YFSETQ. Trimming took off 1 base at V and 1 base at J, with 8 bases between the two ends. CDR3 residues: CASSLTAKNTGELFF. The CDR3 DNA sequence: TGCGCCAGCAGCTTGACCGCAAAGAACACCGGGGAGCTGTTTTTT. Complete variable domain (other parts from reference TRBV5-1 and TRBJ2-2): KAGVTQTPRYLIKTRGQQVTLSCSPISGHRSVSWYQQTPGQGLQFLFEYFSETQRNKGNFPGRFSGRQFSNSRSEMNVSTLELGDSALYLCASSLTAKNTGELFFGEGSRLTVL.

The chain carries TRBV18 and TRBJ1-2, with TRBD1 as a possible D gene (5 bases). The CDR3 is 15 amino acids. The V end was cut by 2 bases, the J end by 4 bases, with 14 bases between. Germline V CDR1 and CDR2: KGHSH, LQKENI. The CDR3 here is CASSPDQERGYGYTF. The CDR3 region has the DNA TGTGCCAGCTCACCAGACCAGGAAAGGGGCTATGGCTACACCTTC. Using reference TRBV18 and TRBJ1-2 for the parts outside the CDR3, the full variable domain is NAGVMQNPRHLVRRRGQEARLRCSPMKGHSHVYWYRQLPEEGLKFMVYLQKENIIDESGMPKERFSAEFPKEGPSILRIQQVVRGDSAAYFCASSPDQERGYGYTFGSGTRLTVV.

V gene TRBV6-1 combines with J gene TRBJ2-3, with D perhaps being TRBD1 or TRBD2 (5 bases each). Trimming stripped 3 bases from V and 2 bases from J, with 9 bases between. The germline V gene encodes CDR1 MNHNS and CDR2 SASEGT. The CDR3 has 14 amino acids. CDR3 protein: CASSEWGSTDTQYF. The CDR3 bases are TGTGCCAGCAGTGAGTGGGGGTCCACAGATACGCAGTATTTT.